The rows below give T cell receptor beta chains drawn from one sample of a study of cytomegalovirus exposure and HLA in healthy donors. Profiled with immunoSEQ multiplex PCR; TCRdb holds only in-frame clones, not every one. The data hold about 160,000 clones, with approximately 80% observed a single time. The sample consisted of PBMCs. The source of these receptors is a woman in her twenties or thirties in good health and CMV-seropositive. Each CDR3 is given with its conserved first and last residue. D genes are given only for firm matches. Clone size appears in some rows only: once, few, many, or a class for an expanded clone.

TRBD1 NA TRBJ2-2 TRBV2 CAGETGGTGELFF TGTGCCGGGGAAACAGGGGGGACCGGGGAGCTGTTTTTT
TRBD2 NA TRBJ2-1 TRBV18 CASSPRLKRGEIYNEQFF TGTGCCAGCTCACCACGCCTAAAGCGGGGGGAAATCTACAATGAGCAGTTCTTC
TRBD1 few TRBJ1-2 TRBV18 CASSPRLGGGHGYTF TGTGCCAGCTCACCACGGTTAGGGGGCGGACATGGCTACACCTTC
NA once TRBJ2-1 TRBV5-4 CASSFSGVDEQFF TGTGCCAGCAGCTTTTCCGGAGTCGATGAGCAGTTCTTC
NA NA TRBJ1-1 TRBV5-6 CASSLSLPRSYEAFF TGTGCCAGCAGCTTAAGCTTACCACGAAGTTATGAAGCTTTCTTT
TRBD1 NA TRBJ1-2 TRBV2 CASSEEGGDYGYTF TGTGCCAGCAGTGAAGAAGGGGGCGATTATGGCTACACCTTC
NA NA TRBJ2-6 TRBV7-2 CASSFGPSGANVLTF TGTGCCAGCAGCTTTGGGCCCTCTGGGGCCAACGTCCTGACTTTC
NA NA TRBJ1-1 TRBV14 CASSRDSGDTEAFF TGTGCCAGCAGCCGAGATTCAGGGGACACTGAAGCTTTCTTT
NA once TRBJ2-1 TRBV2 CASSDRGESKFF TGTGCCAGCAGTGATCGGGGAGAGTCGAAGTTCTTC
TRBD1 NA TRBJ1-5 TRBV6-6 CASSPDRGNNQPQHF TGTGCCAGCAGTCCGGACAGGGGGAACAATCAGCCCCAGCATTTT
TRBD1 NA TRBJ1-2 TRBV6-4 CASSPGQGTSNYGYTF TGTGCCAGCAGTCCAGGACAGGGGACCTCTAACTATGGCTACACCTTC
NA NA TRBJ2-2 TRBV19 CASSIDLSDLYTGELFF TGTGCCAGTAGTATAGATCTATCGGACTTATACACCGGGGAGCTGTTTTTT
NA NA TRBJ2-7 TRBV5-1 CASSLAGVIYYEQYF TGCGCCAGCAGCTTGGCCGGGGTGATTTACTACGAGCAGTACTTC
NA NA TRBJ1-5 TRBV6-1 CASSDRTANQPQHF TGTGCCAGCAGTGACAGGACAGCGAATCAGCCCCAGCATTTT
TRBD2 NA TRBJ2-7 TRBV7-9 CSSSSGTSGGAQYEQYF TGTTCCAGCAGCTCCGGGACTAGCGGGGGGGCTCAGTACGAGCAGTACTTC
TRBD2 many TRBJ2-3 TRBV9 CASSHSGGTQYF TGTGCCAGCAGCCACTCGGGGGGTACGCAGTATTTT
NA NA TRBJ1-4 TRBV4-3 CASSQDEGWGVRKLFF TGCGCCAGCAGCCAAGATGAAGGGTGGGGGGTTCGGAAACTGTTTTTT
TRBD2 NA TRBJ2-3 TRBV9 CASSVGLAGGGGDTQYF TGTGCCAGCAGCGTAGGACTAGCGGGGGGAGGAGGGGATACGCAGTATTTT
NA NA TRBJ1-5 TRBV28 CASPDRVNSNQPQHF TGTGCCAGCCCAGATCGGGTAAATAGCAATCAGCCCCAGCATTTT
NA NA TRBJ2-1 TRBV4-3 CASSQDPSGGRYNEQFF TGCGCCAGCAGCCAAGATCCATCCGGGGGGCGATACAATGAGCAGTTCTTC
NA NA TRBJ1-5 TRBV2 CASSMYGNQPQHF TGTGCCAGCAGTATGTACGGGAATCAGCCCCAGCATTTT
TRBD2 few TRBJ2-3 TRBV5-1 CATRSGGESADTQYF TGCGCCACCCGATCTGGGGGGGAGTCGGCAGATACGCAGTATTTT
TRBD2 NA TRBJ2-7 TRBV7-9 CSSFRGGEGSSYEQYF TGTTCCAGCTTTCGCGGAGGGGAGGGGAGCTCCTACGAGCAGTACTTC
NA NA TRBJ2-3 TRBV15 CATSRDLTGDTQYF TGTGCCACCAGCAGAGATCTCACTGGAGATACGCAGTATTTT
TRBD2 NA TRBJ2-1 TRBV4-3 CASSSPGLAIHEQFF TGCGCCAGCAGCTCCCCGGGACTAGCGATACATGAGCAGTTCTTC
TRBD1 once TRBJ1-2 TRBV5-4 CASSTARQGAYGYTF TGTGCCAGCAGCACCGCGCGGCAGGGGGCCTATGGCTACACCTTC
NA NA TRBJ1-6 TRBV7-8 CASSSLLPNSPLHF TGTGCCAGCAGCTCCCTGCTACCTAATTCACCCCTCCACTTT
TRBD1 NA TRBJ2-2 TRBV7-9 CASSSDPGGENTGELFF TGTGCCAGCAGCTCCGATCCAGGGGGCGAAAACACCGGGGAGCTGTTTTTT
NA NA TRBJ1-3 TRBV4-1 CASSQMTGSDSGNTIYF TGCGCCAGCAGCCAGATGACAGGTTCCGACTCTGGAAACACCATATATTTT
NA NA TRBJ2-1 TRBV4-1 CASSHYLGGSSSYNEQFF TGCGCCAGCAGCCATTACCTGGGAGGCTCCAGCTCCTACAATGAGCAGTTCTTC